The 29 T cell receptor beta chains below come from one sample, sequenced in a study of shared clonotypes between healthy human individuals (dated by TCRdb to 2020 to 2021). Libraries were made using the immunoSEQ multiplex PCR assay. Imported from immuneACCESS, the table was reduced by TCRdb to in-frame sequences with V and J called. These copies leave out some clones; in studies compared against another copy, an unresolved V gene accounts for under half, and the cause of the remainder is not known. Recorded for this sample are about 2.4 million clones; around nine tenths of them occurred a single time. Together, the top ten hold around 0.14% of the sample. Sequenced input: naive CD4+ T cells sorted from blood. Taken with the paper, the label for cell subset or site translates to: CD45RA+ positively selected. The receptors stem from a man between 18 and 35 years old in good health.

Comment on this clone: Additional DNA sequences in this sample encode the identical CDR3. The rearrangement uses TRBV5-1 and TRBJ1-5; D unresolved. V shed 4 bases and J shed 0 bases, with 11 bases lying between them. CDR3 length equals 15 residues. CDR1 is SGHRS, CDR2 YFSETQ, per germline. CDR3 in DNA: TGCGCCAGCAGCCTGGACGGCGGTAGCAATCAGCCCCAGCATTTT. As protein: CASSLDGGSNQPQHF.

This chain joins TRBV13 and TRBJ2-3; possibly TRBD1 for D (5 bases). V lost 4 bases and J lost 4, with 15 bases in between. The germline V gene has CDR1 PRHDT and CDR2 FYEKMQ (reference sequence). CDR3 length: 15 residues. In DNA form, the CDR3 reads TGTGCCAGCAGCTCCAGGGTCACACACGCAGATACGCAGTATTTT. Residues: CASSSRVTHADTQYF. The full variable domain, in which reference TRBV13 and TRBJ2-3 provide the parts outside the CDR3, is AAGVIQSPRHLIKEKRETATLKCYPIPRHDTVYWYQQGPGQDPQFLISFYEKMQSDKGSIPDRFSAQQFSDYHSELNMSSLELGDSALYFCASSSRVTHADTQYFGPGTRLTVL.

This chain connects TRBV5-1 to TRBJ1-4, with 9 bases matching TRBD1. Germline V CDR1 and CDR2: SGHRS, YFSETQ. The CDR3 extends over 17 amino acids. V lost 4 bases to trimming and J lost 2 bases; unmatched junction nucleotides: 9. The CDR3 bases are TGCGCCAGCAGCCGTAAGACGGGGACAGGGACTAATGAAAAACTGTTTTTT. Protein: CASSRKTGTGTNEKLFF.

Worth noting for this clone: At one boundary the junction diverges from the germline segment, which might be a read error. V and J are TRBV7-7 and TRBJ2-5; 7 nucleotides match TRBD2. This CDR3 is 13 amino acids long. The germline CDR1 and CDR2 sequences are SSHAT and FNYEAQ (reference sequence). Written as DNA, the CDR3 is TGTGCTAGCAGCTATAGCGGGCAAGAGACCCAGTACTTC. It specifies CASSYSGQETQYF.

For the CDR3, the DNA is TGTGCCAGCAGCTTATGGCAGGGGGCCGCAGATACGCAGTATTTT. Encoded protein: CASSLWQGAADTQYF. J is TRBJ2-3 and V is TRBV7-8; 8 bases agree with TRBD1. The trim removed 2 bases at V and 4 bases at J, leaving 5 bases unmatched. This CDR3 is built from 15 residues. Germline V gene lookup returns CDR1 SGHVS and CDR2 FQNEAQ.

The J gene is TRBJ1-1, the V gene TRBV10-3, with D hard to call. V was pared by 4 bases and J by 1 base, with 10 bases between. From germline, CDR1 is ENHRY and CDR2 SYGVKD. CDR3 length: 14 amino acids. In DNA form, the CDR3 reads TGTGCCATCAGTGGTAAGTCTAAGAACACTGAAGCTTTCTTT. Protein product: CAISGKSKNTEAFF.

This clone came up once. V usage is TRBV4-1 and J usage is TRBJ2-7; 10 positions match TRBD1. Germline CDR1 is MGHRA and CDR2 is YSYEKL. Unmatched junction bases numbered 7, after V lost 4 bases and J lost 1 base. This CDR3 has 16 residues. The CDR3 reads CASSRTPGQGSYEQYF. The CDR3 DNA reads TGCGCCAGCAGCCGGACACCGGGACAGGGGTCCTACGAGCAGTACTTC.

This chain links TRBV5-4 with TRBJ2-1, with D perhaps TRBD1 (6 bases). The germline gives CDR1 SGHNT, CDR2 YYREEE (reference sequence). V was cut by 4 bases and J by 12 bases, with 32 bases left in between. The CDR3 length is 18 residues. Here the CDR3 reads CASSTARSDSGRERGQFF. The CDR3 DNA reads TGTGCCAGCAGCACCGCGCGGTCGGACAGCGGCCGGGAAAGGGGGCAGTTCTTC.

This sequence joins TRBV5-4 and TRBJ2-1, with TRBD2 as a possible D gene (7 bases). Germline CDR1 SGHNT, CDR2 YYREEE (reference sequence). The V end lost 2 bases, the J end lost 5 bases, and 11 bases lay between the germline ends. The CDR3 runs to 14 residues. Here the CDR3 DNA reads TGTGCCAGCAGCTTAGGGGGGGCCGACAATGAGCAGTTCTTC. Translated, it gives CASSLGGADNEQFF. Using reference TRBV5-4 and TRBJ2-1 for the parts outside the CDR3, the full variable domain is ETGVTQSPTHLIKTRGQQVTLRCSSQSGHNTVSWYQQALGQGPQFIFQYYREEENGRGNFPPRFSGLQFPNYSSELNVNALELDDSALYLCASSLGGADNEQFFGPGTRLTVL.

V gene TRBV10-3 combines with J gene TRBJ2-1; 10 nucleotides match TRBD2. The CDR3 extends over 15 amino acids. Germline-derived CDR1 and CDR2 are ENHRY and SYGVKD. Trimming took 1 base from V and 8 from J; bases not matched to a gene: 5. CDR3 sequence: CAISELTSGKDEQFF. In DNA, the CDR3 is TGTGCCATCAGTGAGTTAACTAGCGGGAAGGATGAGCAGTTCTTC.

The chain uses TRBV9 and TRBJ2-2; TRBD2 matches 9 bases. The CDR3 loop spans 16 amino acids. J lost 2 bases, V lost 0 bases, and 2 bases had no gene match. In germline, CDR1 is SGDLS, CDR2 YYNGEE. CDR3 sequence reads: CASSVGGRANTGELFF. The CDR3 DNA reads as TGTGCCAGCAGCGTAGGCGGGAGGGCCAACACCGGGGAGCTGTTTTTT.

In its sample, this clone was seen a few times. The rearrangement uses TRBV19 and TRBJ1-6, with TRBD1 matching over 10 bases. The ends lost 6 bases at V and 12 bases at J; junction bases unmatched: 5. The CDR3 covers 13 residues. The germline V gene encodes CDR1 LNHDA and CDR2 SQIVND (reference sequence). The CDR3, as DNA: TGTGCCAGTAGACTGGACAGGGGGTTACCCCTCCACTTT. Translating gives CASRLDRGLPLHF.

The chain carries TRBV28 and TRBJ2-1; D uncertain. Germline CDR1 and CDR2: MDHEN and SYDVKM. Trimming took 6 bases from V and 9 from J, leaving 15 bases between them. This CDR3 has 13 residues. In DNA, the CDR3 is TGTGCCAGCAGAGACCGGACGTCCGGTGAGCAGTTCTTC. This encodes CASRDRTSGEQFF.

The gene calls are TRBV5-1 and TRBJ1-3; D is undetermined. The germline V gene has CDR1 SGHRS and CDR2 YFSETQ. CDR3 length: 19 amino acids. Trimming took 0 bases from V and 1 from J, leaving 20 bases between them. The CDR3 region is CASSLEVASKLTSGNTIYF. As DNA, the CDR3 is TGCGCCAGCAGCTTGGAGGTAGCCAGCAAACTCACATCTGGAAACACCATATATTTT. Full variable domain (outside the CDR3, taken from reference TRBV5-1 and TRBJ1-3): KAGVTQTPRYLIKTRGQQVTLSCSPISGHRSVSWYQQTPGQGLQFLFEYFSETQRNKGNFPGRFSGRQFSNSRSEMNVSTLELGDSALYLCASSLEVASKLTSGNTIYFGEGSWLTVV.

The chain joins TRBV6-1 to TRBJ1-2; weak D call: TRBD1 (6 bases). In germline, CDR1 is MNHNS, CDR2 SASEGT. The CDR3 extends over 15 amino acids. V lost 8 bases to trimming and J lost 7 bases, with 23 bases between them. CDR3 bases: TGTGCCAGCGGCGAAAATCAGGGGTCGATTGCTGGCTACACCTTC. Protein product: CASGENQGSIAGYTF.

J is TRBJ1-6 and V is TRBV6-1, with 10 positions matching TRBD1. V gave up 4 bases and J gave up 7 bases; unmatched junction bases: 7. This CDR3 contains 16 residues. CDR1 and CDR2 (germline): MNHNS, SASEGT. CDR3 loop: CASSATGGKVNSPLHF. Written as DNA, the CDR3 is TGTGCCAGCAGTGCGACAGGGGGCAAAGTGAATTCACCCCTCCACTTT.

This rearrangement joins TRBV10-3 to TRBJ2-5, with D maybe TRBD2 (6 bases). This CDR3 is built from 14 residues. Trimming left V 3 bases short and J 5 bases short, with 13 bases between. Germline V gene data show CDR1 as ENHRY and CDR2 as SYGVKD. In DNA form, the CDR3 reads TGTGCCATCAGTGATAGGGGCCGGGGGGAGACCCAGTACTTC. It specifies CAISDRGRGETQYF.

This clone appeared once. The gene calls are TRBV28 and TRBJ1-1; D gene ambiguous. Germline CDR1 reads MDHEN; CDR2 reads SYDVKM. CDR3 length: 14 amino acids. Trimming took 7 bases from V and 4 from J, leaving 16 bases between them. CDR3 nucleotide sequence: TGTGCCAGCACGCTGAGAGCAGGTAGCACTGAAGCTTTCTTT. Translation: CASTLRAGSTEAFF.

The rearrangement uses TRBV4-1 and TRBJ2-7; D might be TRBD2 (6 bases). V was shortened by 0 bases and J by 2 bases, with 14 bases between the two germline ends. The germline gives CDR1 MGHRA, CDR2 YSYEKL. The CDR3 consists of 16 residues. The chain's CDR3 is CASSQDFAGITYEQYF. Here the CDR3 DNA reads TGCGCCAGCAGCCAAGACTTTGCGGGAATAACCTACGAGCAGTACTTC.

The chain carries TRBV9 and TRBJ2-7, with 7 bases aligning to TRBD1. The V segment lost 1 base and the J segment 4 bases; nucleotides outside the gene matches: 5. Germline assignment: CDR1 SGDLS and CDR2 YYNGEE. This CDR3 has 14 residues. In nucleotides, the CDR3 is TGTGCCAGCAGCGTATCTGCAGGGGGATACGAGCAGTACTTC. The encoded protein is CASSVSAGGYEQYF.

This chain uses TRBV27 with TRBJ2-7, with TRBD2 matching over 8 bases. V shed 6 bases, J shed 6 bases, and the junction held 13 bases outside the gene matches. Germline V gene lookup returns CDR1 MNHEY and CDR2 SMNVEV (reference sequence). The length of the CDR3 is 15 residues. The CDR3 region is CASSPDRTSTLEQYF. In DNA, the CDR3 is TGTGCCAGCAGCCCCGACCGGACTAGCACCCTCGAGCAGTACTTC.

The chain links TRBV14 to TRBJ1-1; D possibly corresponds to TRBD1 (5 bases). The CDR3 covers 15 residues. Per germline, CDR1 SGHDN and CDR2 FVKESK. The V end was cut by 4 bases, the J end by 3 bases, with 15 bases between. The DNA for the CDR3 is TGTGCCAGCAGCCCGTTGGGGGATGTTTACACTGAAGCTTTCTTT. Translated, it gives CASSPLGDVYTEAFF.

The chain recombines TRBV11-2 with TRBJ1-1, with a possible D match to TRBD1 (5 bases). Germline V gene sequence: CDR1 SGHAT, CDR2 FQNNGV. V lost 3 bases to trimming and J lost 6 bases, with 17 bases between them. The CDR3 extends over 15 amino acids. CDR3 protein: CASSFPWTPHPEAFF. CDR3 bases: TGTGCCAGCAGCTTCCCCTGGACACCGCACCCTGAAGCTTTCTTT.

The chain carries TRBV5-5 and TRBJ1-1; 8 bases map to TRBD1. Germline V gene sequence: CDR1 SGHKS, CDR2 YYEKEE (reference sequence). The CDR3 contains 15 residues. J gave up 1 base and V 4 bases, and 6 bases lay outside the gene matches. The CDR3 region has the DNA TGTGCCAGCAGCCCCCGGACAGGGACGAACACTGAAGCTTTCTTT. It encodes CASSPRTGTNTEAFF.

The chain links TRBV2 to TRBJ2-5; either TRBD1 or TRBD2 may fit D (6 bases each). Trimming removed 6 bases from V and 4 bases from J, with 18 bases in between. The CDR3 covers 15 residues. Looked up from germline, CDR1 is SNHLY and CDR2 is FYNNEI. The CDR3 region is CASSTGASRTETQYF. The CDR3 DNA reads as TGTGCCAGCAGCACGGGGGCTAGCAGGACAGAGACCCAGTACTTC.

As concerns this clone: Germline is not matched at one junction end, which may reflect a read error. Written as DNA, the CDR3 is TGTGCCACCAGTTCGTGGGGAGGTTCGTATGGCTACACCTTC. Encoded protein: CATSSWGGSYGYTF. J is TRBJ1-2 and V is TRBV6-5, with D unclear. The germline V gene encodes CDR1 MNHEY and CDR2 SVGAGI. CDR3 length equals 14 residues.

In its sample, this clone was seen once. For the CDR3, the DNA is TGTGCCAGCAGGCCTAGAGCGGAATCGTACGAGCAGTACTTC. Its translation is CASRPRAESYEQYF. This chain joins TRBV27 and TRBJ2-7; maybe TRBD2 (5 bases). This CDR3 region has 14 residues. V shed 6 bases and J shed 4 bases, with 16 bases lying between them. Looked up from germline, CDR1 is MNHEY and CDR2 is SMNVEV (reference sequence).

The chain recombines TRBV7-2 with TRBJ1-2, with D uncertain. CDR1 is SGHTA and CDR2 is FQGNSA in the germline V gene. The CDR3 loop spans 14 amino acids. V was trimmed by 5 bases and J by 0 bases, leaving 10 bases between them. CDR3 in amino acids: CASSRAPANYGYTF. As DNA, the CDR3 is TGTGCCAGCAGCAGGGCCCCCGCTAACTATGGCTACACCTTC. Supplemented by reference TRBV7-2 and TRBJ1-2, the full variable domain reads GAGVSQSPSNKVTEKGKDVELRCDPISGHTALYWYRQSLGQGLEFLIYFQGNSAPDKSGLPSDRFSAERTGGSVSTLTIQRTQQEDSAVYLCASSRAPANYGYTFGSGTRLTVV.

J is TRBJ2-4 and V is TRBV10-3; D may be TRBD2 (6 bases). Trimming removed 3 bases from V and 0 bases from J, with 12 bases in between. The CDR3 has 16 amino acids. The germline V gene encodes CDR1 ENHRY and CDR2 SYGVKD. CDR3 nucleotide sequence: TGTGCCATCAGTGACGGAGGGCAATTAGCCAAAAACATTCAGTACTTC. Translating it yields CAISDGGQLAKNIQYF.